This T cell receptor (beta chain) was sequenced for a study of CD8 T cells in ankylosing spondylitis. Study-wide results and limits: Reportedly, matched ankylosing spondylitis synovial fluid was significantly enriched for disease-linked clones.

TCRdb ran MiXCR on the 5' RACE reads and lists one entry per CDR3 protein. The sample holds a few hundred thousand distinct CDR3 sequences, about 10% seen once. This clonotype was detected ten times or more. Its matching antigen is unknown. Sequencing was done on a sample of blood, either unsorted or a sorted T cell fraction (not recorded which). This TCR was recovered from a male donor with ankylosing spondylitis or in good health (not recorded which).

CDR3 region: CASSGQGPGTEAFF. The CDR3 region has the DNA TGTGCCAGCAGCGGACAGGGGCCGGGGACTGAAGCTTTCTTT. The chain carries TRBV7-3 and TRBJ1-1, with 9 bases that match TRBD1. From germline, CDR1 is SGHTA and CDR2 FQGTGA. The V gene end was trimmed by 5 bases and the J gene end by 5 bases; junction bases not matched to a gene: 6. This CDR3 is built from 14 residues.